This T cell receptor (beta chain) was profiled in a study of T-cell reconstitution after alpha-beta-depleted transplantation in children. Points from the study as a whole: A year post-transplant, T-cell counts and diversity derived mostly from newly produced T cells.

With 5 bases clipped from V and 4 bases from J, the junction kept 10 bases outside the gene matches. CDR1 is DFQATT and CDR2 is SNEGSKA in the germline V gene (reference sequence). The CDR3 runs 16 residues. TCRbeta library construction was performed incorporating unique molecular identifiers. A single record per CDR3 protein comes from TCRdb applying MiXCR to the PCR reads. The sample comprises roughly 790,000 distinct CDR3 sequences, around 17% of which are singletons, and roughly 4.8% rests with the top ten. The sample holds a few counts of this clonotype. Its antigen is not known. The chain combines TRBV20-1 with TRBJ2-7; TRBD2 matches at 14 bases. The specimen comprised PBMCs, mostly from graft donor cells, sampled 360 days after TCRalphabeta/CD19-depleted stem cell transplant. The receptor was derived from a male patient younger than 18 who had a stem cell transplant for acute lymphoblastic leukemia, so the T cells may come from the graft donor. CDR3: CSAEPGLAGVGYEQYF. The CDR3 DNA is TGCAGTGCTGAACCGGGACTAGCGGGAGTAGGGTACGAGCAGTACTTC.